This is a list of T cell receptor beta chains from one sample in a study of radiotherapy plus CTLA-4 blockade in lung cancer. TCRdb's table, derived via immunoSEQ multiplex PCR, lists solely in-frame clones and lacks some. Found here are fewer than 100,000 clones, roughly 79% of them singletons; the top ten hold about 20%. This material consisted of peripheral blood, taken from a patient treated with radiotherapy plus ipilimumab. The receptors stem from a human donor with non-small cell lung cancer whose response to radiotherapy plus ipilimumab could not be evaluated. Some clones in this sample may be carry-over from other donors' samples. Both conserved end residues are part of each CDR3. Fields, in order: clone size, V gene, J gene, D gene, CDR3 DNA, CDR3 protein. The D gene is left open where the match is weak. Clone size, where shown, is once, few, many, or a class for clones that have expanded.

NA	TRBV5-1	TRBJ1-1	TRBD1	TGCGCCAGCAGCCTGACAGGGGGCGCCACTGAAGCTTTCTTT	CASSLTGGATEAFF
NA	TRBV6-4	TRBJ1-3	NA	TGTGCCAGCAGTGACTCGAACCGCTTACAGGGTCGAAGCTCTGGAAACACCATATATTTT	CASSDSNRLQGRSSGNTIYF
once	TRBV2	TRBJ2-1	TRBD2	TGTGCCAGCAGTGAAACGGCCGGGGGGATTAAGTTCTTC	CASSETAGGIKFF
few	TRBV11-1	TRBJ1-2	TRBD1	TGTGCCAGCAGCTTAAAGGCAGGGGGCTGGGACTATGGCTACACCTTC	CASSLKAGGWDYGYTF
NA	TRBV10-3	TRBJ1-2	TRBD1	TGTGCCATCACTCTGACAGGGCAAAGTGGCTACACCTTC	CAITLTGQSGYTF
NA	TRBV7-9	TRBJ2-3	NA	TGTGCCAGCAGCTTAGGGGGCAGGGTTACAGATACGCAGTATTTT	CASSLGGRVTDTQYF
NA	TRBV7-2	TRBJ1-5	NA	TGTGCCAGCAGCTTAGACCCCTTGACAGGTGTGAGGCAGCCCCAGCATTTT	CASSLDPLTGVRQPQHF
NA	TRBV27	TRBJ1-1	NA	TGTGCCAGCAGACCCCCCGGATCGGCCGGAGAGACTGAAGCTTTCTTT	CASRPPGSAGETEAFF
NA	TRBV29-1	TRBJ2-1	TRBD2	TGCAGCGCCCTGGGGGGGAAGGGTGTCAATGAGCAGTTCTTC	CSALGGKGVNEQFF
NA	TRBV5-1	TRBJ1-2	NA	TGCGCCAGCAGCTTGGCCCCTCCGACGGGGAGCTATGGCTACACCTTC	CASSLAPPTGSYGYTF
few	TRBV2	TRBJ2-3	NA	TGTGCCAGCAGTCCGAGCTACTCCAGCACAGATACGCAGTATTTT	CASSPSYSSTDTQYF
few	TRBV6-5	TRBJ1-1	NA	TGTGCCAGCAGTACCGGGGGGAACACTGAAGCTTTCTTT	CASSTGGNTEAFF
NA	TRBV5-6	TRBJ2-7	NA	TGTGCCAGCAGCTTGGGCAGGTCGAGCTCCTACGAGCAGTACTTC	CASSLGRSSSYEQYF
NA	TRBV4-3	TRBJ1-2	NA	TGCGCCAGCAGCCAAGATACCTCCGAGCGGTATGGCTACACCTTC	CASSQDTSERYGYTF
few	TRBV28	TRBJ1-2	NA	TGTGCCAGCAGTTTTCGGGGCTACACCTTC	CASSFRGYTF
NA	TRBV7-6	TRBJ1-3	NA	TGTGCCAGCAGCCCATCCTCTGGAAACACCATATATTTT	CASSPSSGNTIYF
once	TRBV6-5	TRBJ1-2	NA	TGTGCCAGCAGGGGGACATCCCGGGCCAGTGGCTACACCTTC	CASRGTSRASGYTF
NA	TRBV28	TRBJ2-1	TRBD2	TGTGCCAGCAGTTTAGTCCTAGCGGATTACAATGAGCAGTTCTTC	CASSLVLADYNEQFF
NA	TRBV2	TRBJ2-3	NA	TGTGCCAGCACCAAACGACAGGCGATCACAGATACGCAGTATTTT	CASTKRQAITDTQYF
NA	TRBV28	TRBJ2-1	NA	TGTGCCAGCAGTTACCCGGATGAGCAGTTCTTC	CASSYPDEQFF
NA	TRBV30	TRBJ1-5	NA	TGTGCCTGGAGTGCTCGAACAAATCAGCCCCAGCATTTT	CAWSARTNQPQHF
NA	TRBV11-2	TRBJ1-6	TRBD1	TGTGCCAGCAGCCGACAGGGCTATAATTCACCCCTCCACTTT	CASSRQGYNSPLHF
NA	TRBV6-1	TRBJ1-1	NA	TGTGCCAGCAGCGCCAGGGTGGGCACTGAAGCTTTCTTT	CASSARVGTEAFF
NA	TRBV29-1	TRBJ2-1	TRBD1	TGCAGCGCCCTAAGGGGGCGGCGTCGGGAGCAGTTCTTC	CSALRGRRREQFF
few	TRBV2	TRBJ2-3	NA	TGTGCCAGCAGTGGCGCTACCTCCACAGATACGCAGTATTTT	CASSGATSTDTQYF
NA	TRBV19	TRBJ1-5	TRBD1	TGTGCCAGTAAGGGGGGACAGCGAAATCAGCCCCAGCATTTT	CASKGGQRNQPQHF
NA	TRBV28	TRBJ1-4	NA	TGTGCCAGCAGTTTCAGTCAGGGCGGTGAAAAACTGTTTTTT	CASSFSQGGEKLFF
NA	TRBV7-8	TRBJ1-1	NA	TGTGCCAGCAGCTACAGGGAAGGGGCTGAAGCTTTCTTT	CASSYREGAEAFF
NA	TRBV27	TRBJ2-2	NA	TGTGCCAGCAGCCATGGAGGGGCCGGGGAGCTGTTTTTT	CASSHGGAGELFF
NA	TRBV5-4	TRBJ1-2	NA	TGTGCCAGCAGCTTGGAGGGGTTGGGACTGGGCGGCTACACCTTC	CASSLEGLGLGGYTF
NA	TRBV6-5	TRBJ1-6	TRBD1	TGTGCCAGCAGTTTTAGACAGGGGAGTAATTCACCCCTCCACTTT	CASSFRQGSNSPLHF
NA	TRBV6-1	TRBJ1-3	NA	TGTGCCAGCAGTGAAGAGGGGCTAGGAAACACCATATATTTT	CASSEEGLGNTIYF
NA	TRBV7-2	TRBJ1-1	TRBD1	TGTGCCAGCAGCTTAAGACAGGGGGGGAAGAACACTGAAGCTTTCTTT	CASSLRQGGKNTEAFF
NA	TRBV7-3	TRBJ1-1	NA	TGTGCCAGCAGCTTAACAGGGGCCAGGCTCATGAACACTGAAGCTTTCTTT	CASSLTGARLMNTEAFF
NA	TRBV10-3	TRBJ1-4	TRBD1	TGTGCCATCAGCCCGGACAGGGGTGTAGGAAAACTGTTTTTT	CAISPDRGVGKLFF
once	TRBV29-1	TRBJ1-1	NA	TGCAGCGTTGGCCGCGTCGGCGGCACTGAAGCTTTCTTT	CSVGRVGGTEAFF
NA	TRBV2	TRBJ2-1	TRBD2	TGTGCCAGCAGTGAAGTTAGGACTAGCGGGGTTTCCTACAATGAGCAGTTCTTC	CASSEVRTSGVSYNEQFF
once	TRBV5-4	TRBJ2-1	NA	TGTGCCAGCAGCTTGGGTGGGGCTGGTGAGCAGTTCTTC	CASSLGGAGEQFF
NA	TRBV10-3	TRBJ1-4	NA	TGTGCCATCAGTGACAGTGGAGGTGAAAAACTGTTTTTT	CAISDSGGEKLFF
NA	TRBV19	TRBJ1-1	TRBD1	TGTGCCAGTAGTATCGGGCAGGGGGCGGTTTGGGGCCTTTTGGACACTGAAGCTTTCTTT	CASSIGQGAVWGLLDTEAFF
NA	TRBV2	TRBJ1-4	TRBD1	TGTGCCAGCAGTGACCCATCAGGGGGCAAAGAAAAACTGTTTTTT	CASSDPSGGKEKLFF
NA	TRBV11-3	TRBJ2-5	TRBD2	TGTGCCAGCAGCTTAGGCTCGACGGGGGGCCAAGAGACCCAGTACTTC	CASSLGSTGGQETQYF